These T cell receptor beta chains were read from a single sample in a study of cytomegalovirus exposure and HLA in healthy donors. Produced via immunoSEQ multiplex PCR; TCRdb's table is partial and in-frame only. The data contain roughly 90,000 clones, roughly four fifths of them singletons. What was sequenced was PBMCs. These receptors originate from a man younger than 40 in good health and CMV-seropositive. The CDR3 runs from the conserved cysteine through the conserved F or W. A D gene is named only where the DNA matches it firmly. The size of a clone is reported for some rows only, either as once, few or many, or as a class for expanded clones.

size: .; V: TRBV27; D: TRBD1; J: TRBJ2-1; CDR3: CASTPGQGFNEQFF; DNA: TGTGCCAGCACCCCGGGACAGGGGTTCAATGAGCAGTTCTTC
size: .; V: TRBV6-6; D: TRBD1; J: TRBJ2-2; CDR3: CASSFFPGTAAGELFF; DNA: TGTGCCAGCAGTTTCTTCCCGGGGACAGCCGCCGGGGAGCTGTTTTTT
size: .; V: TRBV5-1; D: .; J: TRBJ2-3; CDR3: CASSFSQGGSTDTQYF; DNA: TGCGCCAGCAGCTTCTCCCAAGGGGGTAGCACAGATACGCAGTATTTT
size: .; V: TRBV21-1; D: .; J: TRBJ1-6; CDR3: CATREGPPTNNSPLHF; DNA: TGTGCCACCAGGGAGGGCCCACCGACCAATAATTCACCCCTCCACTTT
size: .; V: TRBV2; D: TRBD1; J: TRBJ1-2; CDR3: CASSPGGGSYGYTF; DNA: TGTGCCAGCAGCCCAGGGGGCGGAAGCTATGGCTACACCTTC
size: .; V: TRBV28; D: .; J: TRBJ2-7; CDR3: CASTTGYEQYF; DNA: TGTGCCAGCACCACTGGTTACGAGCAGTACTTC
size: .; V: TRBV6-5; D: .; J: TRBJ2-7; CDR3: CASSMAGSYEQYF; DNA: TGTGCCAGCAGTATGGCAGGGTCCTACGAGCAGTACTTC
size: .; V: TRBV18; D: TRBD1; J: TRBJ2-2; CDR3: CASSRNRDRNTGELFF; DNA: TGTGCCAGCTCACGAAACCGGGACAGAAACACCGGGGAGCTGTTTTTT
size: .; V: TRBV10-3; D: .; J: TRBJ2-5; CDR3: CAISEQQGLTETQYF; DNA: TGTGCCATCAGTGAGCAGCAGGGGTTGACTGAGACCCAGTACTTC
size: .; V: TRBV23-1; D: .; J: TRBJ2-3; CDR3: CASSQRSSWSTDTQYF; DNA: TGCGCCAGCAGTCAACGGTCGTCGTGGAGCACAGATACGCAGTATTTT
size: .; V: TRBV5-4; D: TRBD1; J: TRBJ1-6; CDR3: CASTPPGQGNSPLHF; DNA: TGTGCCAGCACCCCCCCCGGACAGGGAAATTCACCCCTCCACTTT
size: .; V: TRBV2; D: .; J: TRBJ1-2; CDR3: CASSAQGRNYGYTF; DNA: TGTGCCAGCTCCGCCCAGGGGCGAAACTATGGCTACACCTTC
size: .; V: TRBV29-1; D: .; J: TRBJ2-5; CDR3: CSVERGGPPETQYF; DNA: TGCAGCGTTGAGAGGGGGGGTCCCCCCGAGACCCAGTACTTC
size: .; V: TRBV9; D: TRBD2; J: TRBJ2-1; CDR3: CASSKTSGVYNEQFF; DNA: TGTGCCAGCAGCAAGACTAGCGGGGTTTACAACGAGCAGTTCTTC
size: .; V: TRBV30; D: TRBD1; J: TRBJ2-7; CDR3: CAWSVVGDRPKQYF; DNA: TGTGCCTGGAGTGTAGTTGGGGACAGACCGAAGCAGTACTTC
size: .; V: TRBV5-1; D: TRBD1; J: TRBJ2-5; CDR3: CASSLGTVIQETQYF; DNA: TGCGCCAGCAGCTTAGGGACAGTCATCCAAGAGACCCAGTACTTC
size: .; V: TRBV5-1; D: TRBD1; J: TRBJ1-6; CDR3: CASSLGTGSESPLHF; DNA: TGCGCCAGCAGCTTGGGGACAGGGTCGGAGTCACCCCTCCACTTT
size: .; V: TRBV5-4; D: TRBD1; J: TRBJ2-2; CDR3: CAGVDRASFPNTGELFF; DNA: TGTGCGGGGGTCGACAGGGCTAGTTTTCCGAACACCGGGGAGCTGTTTTTT
size: .; V: TRBV7-9; D: .; J: TRBJ1-5; CDR3: CASSSTGTMNQPQHF; DNA: TGTGCCAGCAGCTCAACAGGGACCATGAATCAGCCCCAGCATTTT
size: .; V: TRBV18; D: TRBD1; J: TRBJ2-3; CDR3: CASSPRAGSRGQTDTQYF; DNA: TGTGCCAGCTCACCAAGGGCTGGGAGCAGGGGGCAGACAGATACGCAGTATTTT
size: .; V: TRBV28; D: TRBD1; J: TRBJ1-1; CDR3: CASRGQGDVDTEAFF; DNA: TGTGCCAGCAGGGGGCAGGGGGATGTAGACACTGAAGCTTTCTTT
size: .; V: TRBV28; D: .; J: TRBJ1-2; CDR3: CASSSGGGGYTF; DNA: TGTGCCAGCAGCTCAGGCGGGGGGGGCTACACCTTC
size: .; V: TRBV19; D: TRBD1; J: TRBJ2-7; CDR3: CASSMRDRIYEQYF; DNA: TGTGCCAGTAGTATGAGGGACAGGATCTACGAGCAGTACTTC
size: .; V: TRBV18; D: TRBD2; J: TRBJ2-1; CDR3: CASSPPVAGGPGEQFF; DNA: TGTGCCAGCTCACCACCGGTAGCGGGAGGGCCGGGGGAGCAGTTCTTC
size: once; V: TRBV28; D: TRBD2; J: TRBJ2-7; CDR3: CASSPWTSSYEQYF; DNA: TGTGCCAGCAGTCCATGGACTAGCTCCTACGAGCAGTACTTC
size: once; V: TRBV5-4; D: .; J: TRBJ1-1; CDR3: CASSSPGRAGVNTEAFF; DNA: TGTGCCAGCAGTAGTCCAGGAAGGGCGGGGGTTAATACTGAAGCTTTCTTT
size: .; V: TRBV2; D: TRBD1; J: TRBJ2-1; CDR3: CASRGRGREQFF; DNA: TGTGCCAGCAGGGGCAGGGGGCGGGAGCAGTTCTTC
size: .; V: TRBV18; D: .; J: TRBJ1-4; CDR3: CASSPGHTYEKLFF; DNA: TGTGCCAGCTCACCAGGGCACACCTATGAAAAACTGTTTTTT
size: .; V: TRBV15; D: .; J: TRBJ2-5; CDR3: CATSNSPQETQYF; DNA: TGTGCCACCAGCAACTCGCCACAAGAGACCCAGTACTTC
size: .; V: TRBV10-3; D: TRBD1; J: TRBJ1-1; CDR3: CAISDRTGGAEAFF; DNA: TGTGCCATCAGTGATAGGACAGGGGGCGCTGAAGCTTTCTTT
size: .; V: TRBV13; D: .; J: TRBJ1-4; CDR3: CASSLGQGREKLFF; DNA: TGTGCCAGCAGCTTAGGGCAGGGTCGGGAAAAACTGTTTTTT
size: .; V: TRBV4-3; D: TRBD2; J: TRBJ2-1; CDR3: CASSQDRLAGGAYNEQFF; DNA: TGCGCCAGCAGCCAAGATAGACTAGCGGGAGGTGCCTACAATGAGCAGTTCTTC